These T cell receptor beta chains were read from a single sample in a study of blood T cell repertoires in COVID-19. Profiled with immunoSEQ multiplex PCR; TCRdb holds only in-frame clones, not every one. The repertoire holds roughly 38,000 clones, with 80% to 90% as singletons. The sequenced sample was peripheral blood. The receptors derive from a man between 60 and 75 years old in a cohort sampled during active COVID-19. The conserved cysteine and the conserved F or W are not part of the CDR3 here.

j_gene: TRBJ2-7
v_gene: TRBV24-1
CDR3aa: ATSDLRDSNTFSSYEQY

j_gene: TRBJ1-1
v_gene: TRBV10-1
CDR3aa: ASSQQKSAGTEAF

j_gene: TRBJ2-1
v_gene: TRBV4-1
CDR3aa: ASSQELGGRSEQF

j_gene: TRBJ2-7
v_gene: TRBV5-6
CDR3aa: ASSWTGTYYEQY

j_gene: TRBJ2-7
v_gene: TRBV15
CDR3aa: ATSRDFGQGSAYEQY

j_gene: TRBJ2-5
v_gene: TRBV6-5
CDR3aa: ASSRGGTETSQY

j_gene: TRBJ2-1
v_gene: TRBV18
CDR3aa: ASSPPKF

j_gene: TRBJ2-5
v_gene: TRBV7-9
CDR3aa: ASSLGGLAVQETQY

j_gene: TRBJ1-1
v_gene: TRBV11-3
CDR3aa: ASSPDLAEAF

j_gene: TRBJ2-1
v_gene: TRBV7-8
CDR3aa: ASSPMTGLYNEQF

j_gene: TRBJ1-1
v_gene: TRBV2
CDR3aa: ASSFQGHLNTEAF

j_gene: TRBJ2-1
v_gene: TRBV12-3/TRBV12-4
CDR3aa: ASSLSGEQF

j_gene: TRBJ1-5
v_gene: TRBV6-5
CDR3aa: ASRGQGGNQPQH

j_gene: TRBJ1-2
v_gene: TRBV6-2/TRBV6-3
CDR3aa: ASSYSIGVQGYT

j_gene: TRBJ2-5
v_gene: TRBV3-1/TRBV3-2
CDR3aa: ASSQGAQETQY

j_gene: TRBJ2-7
v_gene: TRBV19
CDR3aa: ASSRAGYYEQY

j_gene: TRBJ2-7
v_gene: TRBV5-5
CDR3aa: ASSEGQVYYEQY

j_gene: TRBJ2-1
v_gene: TRBV15
CDR3aa: ATSSPLRVQF

j_gene: TRBJ2-3
v_gene: TRBV19
CDR3aa: ASSIDGGRASDTQY

j_gene: TRBJ2-2
v_gene: TRBV12-3/TRBV12-4
CDR3aa: ASSAGSSGELF

j_gene: TRBJ1-6
v_gene: TRBV6-5
CDR3aa: ASSSSGGHYNSPLH

j_gene: TRBJ2-1
v_gene: TRBV10-2
CDR3aa: ASSDGASSYNEQF

j_gene: TRBJ1-5
v_gene: TRBV19
CDR3aa: ASSMMSSNQPQH

j_gene: TRBJ2-7
v_gene: TRBV11-2
CDR3aa: ASSPVVGQGYEQY

j_gene: TRBJ2-7
v_gene: TRBV25-1
CDR3aa: ASGAETYEQY

j_gene: TRBJ2-2
v_gene: TRBV5-5
CDR3aa: ASSPGPSAGELF

j_gene: TRBJ2-2
v_gene: TRBV30
CDR3aa: AWTALGLGELF

j_gene: TRBJ2-3
v_gene: TRBV3-1/TRBV3-2
CDR3aa: ASSTMTGRTDTQY

j_gene: TRBJ2-5
v_gene: TRBV21-1
CDR3aa: ASSKVLAAGGETQY

j_gene: TRBJ2-4
v_gene: TRBV7-2
CDR3aa: ASSLDRGDIQY

j_gene: TRBJ2-1
v_gene: TRBV5-1
CDR3aa: ASSLVSGSSYNEQF

j_gene: TRBJ2-3
v_gene: TRBV24-1
CDR3aa: ATSDVTGSGTDTQY

j_gene: TRBJ1-2
v_gene: TRBV18
CDR3aa: ASSQIDRGNYGYT

j_gene: TRBJ2-6
v_gene: TRBV2
CDR3aa: AREGLGANVLT

j_gene: TRBJ2-2
v_gene: TRBV4-3
CDR3aa: ASSQVSGGLTGELF

j_gene: TRBJ2-6
v_gene: TRBV4-3
CDR3aa: ASSHSGQGPSGANVLT

j_gene: TRBJ1-1
v_gene: TRBV4-1
CDR3aa: ASSRDTEAF

j_gene: TRBJ2-3
v_gene: TRBV19
CDR3aa: ASTHEGRGTNTQY

j_gene: TRBJ2-2
v_gene: TRBV7-9
CDR3aa: ASSLSRDTGELF

j_gene: TRBJ2-1
v_gene: TRBV18
CDR3aa: ASSGATSGGKTYNEQF

j_gene: TRBJ2-6
v_gene: TRBV5-5
CDR3aa: ASSLLSGANVLT

j_gene: TRBJ2-1
v_gene: TRBV11-3
CDR3aa: ASSLRGGYNEQF

j_gene: TRBJ2-1
v_gene: TRBV15
CDR3aa: ATSRETSGSYNEQF

j_gene: TRBJ1-1
v_gene: TRBV11-3
CDR3aa: ASSLDRGTEAF

j_gene: TRBJ1-1
v_gene: TRBV18
CDR3aa: ASSPDSGGKAEAF

j_gene: TRBJ2-5
v_gene: TRBV4-1
CDR3aa: ASSRLMGAGETQY

j_gene: TRBJ1-2
v_gene: TRBV6-4
CDR3aa: ASSDGTDPSNYGYT

j_gene: TRBJ2-5
v_gene: TRBV7-9
CDR3aa: ASSSPGLETQY

j_gene: TRBJ2-7
v_gene: TRBV4-1
CDR3aa: ASSQETGPFYEQY

j_gene: TRBJ1-6
v_gene: TRBV10-1
CDR3aa: ASSDQGFDSPLH

j_gene: TRBJ2-5
v_gene: TRBV5-4
CDR3aa: ASSATSGSETQY

j_gene: TRBJ2-7
v_gene: TRBV11-2
CDR3aa: ATSLSGGRYEQY

j_gene: TRBJ1-3
v_gene: TRBV12-3/TRBV12-4
CDR3aa: ATKTGEGNTIY

j_gene: TRBJ1-6
v_gene: TRBV6-6
CDR3aa: ASSLSGGSPLH

j_gene: TRBJ1-2
v_gene: TRBV5-6
CDR3aa: ASSLKGGSWRANYGYT